The 9 T cell receptor beta chains below come from one sample, sequenced in a study of T cells after yellow fever vaccination. TCRdb re-analysed the 5' RACE reads in MiXCR, keeping a single row per CDR3 protein. The sample yields 150,000 to 200,000 distinct CDR3 sequences, around 7.3% seen once. The sequenced sample was CD4+ T cells sorted from PBMCs, obtained around 5 days after the first yellow fever vaccination. The receptors originated from a young man who received the YFV17D yellow fever vaccine.

This clonotype was counted only a few times. The V and J genes are TRBV18 and TRBJ1-1; 7 positions agree with TRBD1. Germline assignment: CDR1 KGHSH and CDR2 LQKENI. V dropped 0 bases and J dropped 1; count of bases not matched to a gene: 2. CDR3 size: 15 residues. CDR3 in amino acids: CASSPPGDRNTEAFF. CDR3 nucleotides: TGTGCCAGCTCACCACCGGGGGACAGGAACACTGAAGCTTTCTTT.

This clonotype was counted ten times or more. The chain combines TRBV7-9 with TRBJ1-1, with D perhaps matching TRBD1 (6 bases). This CDR3 comprises 12 residues. Between the trimmed V and J ends, which lost 4 bases and 3 bases, there was a span of 6 bases. Germline values: CDR1 SEHNR, CDR2 FQNEAQ (reference sequence). The CDR3 region is CASSWTDTEAFF. The CDR3 DNA reads TGTGCCAGCAGCTGGACAGACACTGAAGCTTTCTTT.

In its sample, this clonotype was seen many times. Here the CDR3 DNA reads TGTGCCAGCAGTTACGGGGGAATTTCCTACGAGCAGTACTTC. Translation: CASSYGGISYEQYF. V usage is TRBV6-5 and J usage is TRBJ2-7; D is perhaps TRBD1 or TRBD2 (5 bases each). The germline CDR1 and CDR2 sequences are MNHEY and SVGAGI. The germline V and J ends were trimmed by 2 bases and 1 base, with 9 bases remaining between them. The CDR3 has 14 amino acids.

This clonotype was picked up many times. The rearrangement links TRBV3-1 to TRBJ2-7; 11 nucleotides match TRBD2. Trimming took 0 bases from V and 3 from J; bases not matched to a gene: 10. The CDR3 has 18 residues. Germline assignment: CDR1 LGHDT and CDR2 YNNKEL (reference sequence). The CDR3 is CASSQDPPIAGGRYEQYV. CDR3 coding DNA: TGTGCCAGCAGCCAAGATCCTCCTATAGCGGGGGGGCGCTACGAGCAGTACGTC.

This clonotype was detected ten times or more. V usage is TRBV29-1 and J usage is TRBJ2-5; 12 bases are shared with TRBD2. Per germline, CDR1 SQVTM and CDR2 ANQGSEA. V shed 0 bases, J shed 2 bases, and the junction held 4 bases outside the gene matches. This CDR3 comprises 16 residues. CDR3 residues: CSVEERLAGGQETQYF. CDR3 sequence (DNA): TGCAGCGTTGAAGAGAGGCTAGCGGGGGGGCAAGAGACCCAGTACTTC.

This clonotype appeared many times. The chain is built from TRBV4-1 and TRBJ1-4; TRBD1 matches 10 bases. CDR1 is MGHRA, CDR2 YSYEKL, per germline. The length of the CDR3 is 14 residues. Trimming at V came to 6 bases and at J to 7 bases, leaving 5 bases not matched to a gene. Written as DNA, the CDR3 is TGCGCCAGCAGTTCCGGGACAGGGGTTGAAAAACTGTTTTTT. It translates to CASSSGTGVEKLFF.

Ten or more counts support this clonotype. The gene calls are TRBV4-3 and TRBJ1-4, with D perhaps TRBD1 (5 bases). The CDR3 loop spans 14 amino acids. Germline CDR1 is LGHNA and CDR2 is YSLEER. V lost 0 bases, J lost 8 bases, and 10 bases lay in between. This CDR3 reads CASSQEPGGEKLFF. CDR3 sequence (DNA): TGCGCCAGCAGCCAAGAGCCCGGGGGGGAAAAACTGTTTTTT.

Many counts were recorded for this clonotype. The CDR3 is CAISDRGTDTGELFF. CDR3 bases: TGTGCCATCAGCGACAGGGGGACGGACACCGGGGAGCTGTTTTTT. The chain combines TRBV10-3 with TRBJ2-2; 9 bases are shared with TRBD1. Germline assignment: CDR1 ENHRY and CDR2 SYGVKD. V lost 6 bases and J lost 3; bases outside the gene matches: 5. The CDR3 is 15 amino acids.

In its sample, this clonotype was seen many times. This chain connects TRBV2 to TRBJ2-5; no firm D call. The V end lost 8 bases, the J end lost 0 bases, and 10 bases lay between the germline ends. The CDR3 totals 13 residues. The germline gives CDR1 SNHLY, CDR2 FYNNEI. The CDR3 nucleotides are TGTGCCAGCCTTCTTTCGTACCAAGAGACCCAGTACTTC. Encoded protein: CASLLSYQETQYF.